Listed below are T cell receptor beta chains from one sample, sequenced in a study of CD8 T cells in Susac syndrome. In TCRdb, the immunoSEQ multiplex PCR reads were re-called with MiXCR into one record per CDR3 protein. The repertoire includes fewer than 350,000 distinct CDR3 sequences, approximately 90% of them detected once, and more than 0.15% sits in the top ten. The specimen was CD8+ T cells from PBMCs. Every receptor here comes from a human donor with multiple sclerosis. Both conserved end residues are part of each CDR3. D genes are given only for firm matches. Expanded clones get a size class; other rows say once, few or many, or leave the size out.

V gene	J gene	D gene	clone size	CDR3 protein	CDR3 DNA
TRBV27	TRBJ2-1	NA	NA	CASKEESYNEQFF	TGTGCCAGCAAGGAGGAATCCTACAATGAGCAGTTCTTC
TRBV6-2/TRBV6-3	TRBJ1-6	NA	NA	CASSYGRVPYNSPLHF	TGTGCCAGCAGTTACGGCAGGGTGCCCTATAATTCACCCCTCCACTTT
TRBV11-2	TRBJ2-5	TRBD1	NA	CASSFLDRGGIPQGDDEETQYF	TGTGCCAGCAGCTTCCTCGACAGGGGTGGGATTCCGCAGGGGGATGATGAGGAGACCCAGTACTTC
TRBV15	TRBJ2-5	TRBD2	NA	CATSPGWGEGYETQYF	TGTGCCACCAGCCCCGGTTGGGGGGAGGGTTATGAGACCCAGTACTTC
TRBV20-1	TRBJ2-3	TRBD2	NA	CSARAGGAGGSTDTQYF	TGCAGTGCTAGGGCCGGAGGAGCGGGGGGGAGCACAGATACGCAGTATTTT
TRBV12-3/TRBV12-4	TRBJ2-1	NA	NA	CASSLDGTLSSYNEQFF	TGTGCCAGCAGTTTAGATGGAACTTTGAGCTCCTACAATGAGCAGTTCTTC
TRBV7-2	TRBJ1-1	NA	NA	CASSLALSHTEAFF	TGTGCCAGCAGCTTAGCGCTCAGCCACACTGAAGCTTTCTTT
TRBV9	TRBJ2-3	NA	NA	CASSETLATDTQYF	TGTGCCAGCAGCGAAACCCTTGCCACAGATACGCAGTATTTT
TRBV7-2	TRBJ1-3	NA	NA	CASSLKRVGNTIYF	TGTGCCAGCAGCTTAAAGAGGGTTGGAAACACCATATATTTT
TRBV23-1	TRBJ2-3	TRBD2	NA	CASTQSPRGRAEDTQYF	TGCGCCAGCACCCAATCCCCACGCGGGAGGGCCGAAGATACGCAGTATTTT
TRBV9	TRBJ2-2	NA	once	CASSGQTGPTSNTGELFF	TGTGCCAGCAGCGGGCAGACAGGCCCAACCTCAAACACCGGGGAGCTGTTTTTT
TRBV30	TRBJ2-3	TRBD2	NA	CAWSVGIRQRGRAPDTQYF	TGTGCCTGGAGTGTTGGAATTCGCCAGCGCGGGAGGGCACCAGATACGCAGTATTTT
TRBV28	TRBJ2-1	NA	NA	CASRNSGARNEQFF	TGTGCCAGCAGAAACTCAGGGGCCCGGAATGAGCAGTTCTTC
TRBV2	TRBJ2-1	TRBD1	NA	CASPTGAPRDNEQFF	TGTGCCAGCCCAACAGGGGCCCCCCGTGACAATGAGCAGTTCTTC
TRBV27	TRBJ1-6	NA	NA	CASSYRDSPLHF	TGTGCCAGCAGTTATCGGGATTCACCCCTCCACTTT
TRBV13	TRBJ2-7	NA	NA	CASSRPGYEQYF	TGTGCCAGCAGCCGGCCGGGCTACGAGCAGTACTTC
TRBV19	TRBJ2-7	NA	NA	CASSPKSGLSSYEQYF	TGTGCCAGTAGTCCAAAAAGCGGACTGAGCTCCTACGAGCAGTACTTC
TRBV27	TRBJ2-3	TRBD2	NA	CAAGVAAPTDTQYF	TGCGCCGCGGGGGTAGCGGCGCCCACAGATACGCAGTATTTT
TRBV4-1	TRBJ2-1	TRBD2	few	CASSQMLAGASQFF	TGCGCCAGCAGCCAAATGCTAGCGGGAGCGTCGCAGTTCTTC
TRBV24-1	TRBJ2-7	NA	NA	CATSPGPYEQYF	TGTGCCACCAGTCCAGGGCCCTACGAGCAGTACTTC
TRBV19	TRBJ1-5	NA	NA	CASSIVSGNRNQPQHF	TGTGCCAGTAGTATAGTGTCAGGGAATCGAAATCAGCCCCAGCATTTT
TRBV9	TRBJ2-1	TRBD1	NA	CASSTTGAVYNEQFF	TGTGCCAGCAGCACGACAGGGGCGGTCTACAATGAGCAGTTCTTC
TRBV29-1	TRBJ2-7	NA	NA	CSTGTGYEQYF	TGCAGCACGGGGACGGGGTACGAGCAGTACTTC
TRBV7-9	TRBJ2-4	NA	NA	CASSLLDPGNIQYF	TGTGCCAGCAGCTTATTGGACCCTGGGAACATTCAGTACTTC
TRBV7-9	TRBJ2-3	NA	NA	CASSLSESSTDTQYF	TGTGCCAGCAGCCTTAGCGAGTCTAGCACAGATACGCAGTATTTT
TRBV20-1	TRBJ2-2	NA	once	CSARDNQGPSTGELFF	TGCAGTGCTAGAGATAATCAGGGGCCGAGCACCGGGGAGCTGTTTTTT
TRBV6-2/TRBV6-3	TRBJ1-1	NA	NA	CASSYSIDGYTEAFF	TGTGCCAGCAGTTACTCGATCGACGGATACACTGAAGCTTTCTTT
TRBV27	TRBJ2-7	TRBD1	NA	CASSPLWTGASYEQYF	TGTGCCAGCAGTCCCTTATGGACAGGGGCCTCCTACGAGCAGTACTTC
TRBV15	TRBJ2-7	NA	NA	CATSPYGSSYEQYF	TGTGCCACCAGCCCCTACGGAAGCTCCTACGAGCAGTACTTC
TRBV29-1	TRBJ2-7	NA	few	CSVLGAGHEQYF	TGCAGCGTTCTGGGGGCTGGCCACGAGCAGTACTTC
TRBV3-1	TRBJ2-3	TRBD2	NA	CASGGGRKYF	TGTGCCAGCGGCGGCGGGAGAAAGTATTTT
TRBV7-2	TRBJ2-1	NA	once	CASSYTGTLQFF	TGTGCCAGCAGCTACACCGGGACTTTACAGTTCTTC
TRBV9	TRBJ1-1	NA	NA	CASSPGSFTEAFF	TGTGCCAGCTCACCCGGCAGCTTCACTGAAGCTTTCTTT
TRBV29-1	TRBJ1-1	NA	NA	CSVDVRAAEAFF	TGCAGCGTTGATGTCCGGGCGGCTGAAGCTTTCTTT
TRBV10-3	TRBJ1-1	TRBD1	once	CAISELTGRIEAFF	TGTGCCATCAGTGAATTGACAGGGAGGATTGAAGCTTTCTTT
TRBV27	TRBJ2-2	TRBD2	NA	CASSLFLAEAVTGELFF	TGTGCCAGCAGTTTATTCCTAGCGGAGGCGGTCACCGGGGAGCTGTTTTTT
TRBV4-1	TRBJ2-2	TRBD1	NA	CASSQLDRGQNGELFF	TGCGCCAGCAGCCAGCTGGACAGGGGGCAGAACGGGGAGCTGTTTTTT
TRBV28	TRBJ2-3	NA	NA	CATETTDTQYF	TGTGCCACCGAGACCACAGATACGCAGTATTTT
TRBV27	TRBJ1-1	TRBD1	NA	CASSFPGQGGTEAFF	TGTGCCAGCAGTTTCCCGGGACAGGGAGGAACTGAAGCTTTCTTT
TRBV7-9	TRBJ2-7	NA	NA	CASSLAGTLWGEQYF	TGTGCCAGCAGCTTAGCAGGGACCCTCTGGGGCGAGCAGTACTTC
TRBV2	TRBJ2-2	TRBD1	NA	CASRNRDSYTGELFF	TGTGCCAGCCGAAACCGGGACAGCTACACCGGGGAGCTGTTTTTT
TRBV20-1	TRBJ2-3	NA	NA	CSARDELTTLLTDTQYF	TGCAGTGCTAGAGATGAACTTACAACCCTACTGACAGATACGCAGTATTTT
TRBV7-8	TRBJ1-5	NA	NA	CASSLQQRNSNQPQHF	TGTGCCAGCAGCTTGCAACAACGAAATAGCAATCAGCCCCAGCATTTT
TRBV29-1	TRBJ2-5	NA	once	CSVGGGGETQYF	TGCAGCGTTGGGGGGGGCGGAGAGACCCAGTACTTC
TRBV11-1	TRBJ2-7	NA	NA	CASSLTTVVSSYEQYF	TGTGCCAGCAGCTTAACCACGGTGGTGAGCTCCTACGAGCAGTACTTC
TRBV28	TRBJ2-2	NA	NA	CASSFLVTGELFF	TGTGCCAGCAGTTTTCTTGTGACCGGGGAGCTGTTTTTT
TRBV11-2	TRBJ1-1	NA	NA	CASSLAEGGTEAFF	TGTGCCAGCAGCTTAGCTGAGGGGGGCACTGAAGCTTTCTTT
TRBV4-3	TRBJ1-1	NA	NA	CASSQEVAAPAEAFF	TGCGCCAGCAGCCAAGAGGTGGCAGCCCCAGCTGAAGCTTTCTTT
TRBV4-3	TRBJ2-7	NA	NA	CASSQGAIEGNEQYF	TGCGCCAGCAGCCAAGGCGCGATAGAGGGAAACGAGCAGTACTTC
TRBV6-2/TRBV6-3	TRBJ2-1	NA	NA	CASSYPAGGQMYNEQFF	TGTGCCAGCAGTTACCCTGCTGGAGGACAAATGTACAATGAGCAGTTCTTC